What follows describes a single TCR beta chain. The germline gives CDR1 MNHEY, CDR2 SVGAGI. Trimming pared 5 bases from V and 1 base from J, leaving 12 bases between. The length of the CDR3 is 15 residues. This record belongs to a study of blood T cell repertoires in COVID-19. Study details: Samples taken during acute and convalescent COVID-19 were collected in the United States, Italy and Spain.

Original analysis: Reference gene primer amplification in the assay estimated nucleated cell counts. Method: immunoSEQ multiplex PCR; TCRdb's copy keeps in-frame clones and lacks some. The DNA gave D and trimming, while V, J and clone size come from that table. The repertoire has a few hundred thousand clones, around 90% of them found once; the top ten carry around 3.1%. This receptor was obtained from a man aged 55 to 70 with acute or convalescent COVID-19. The chain recombines TRBV6-5 with TRBJ2-1; tentative D call: TRBD2 (6 bases). Sample: peripheral blood. The CDR3 DNA sequence: TGTGCCAGCAGTAACACCGGGGGTTCCTACAATGAGCAGTTCTTC. This codes for CASSNTGGSYNEQFF.